This section outlines one T cell receptor (beta chain) sequence together with its context. The trim removed 7 bases at V and 4 bases at J, leaving 12 bases unmatched. In germline, CDR1 is SGHTA, CDR2 FQGTGA. The CDR3 is made up of 15 amino acids. Libraries were prepared by immunoSEQ multiplex PCR; TCRdb keeps only in-frame clonotypes and omits some of them. The sample has about 43,000 clones, approximately 86% seen once. This entry belongs to a study of OX40 agonist ivuxolimab in advanced cancers. This chain joins TRBV7-3 and TRBJ1-2; 7 positions agree with TRBD1. The receptor's source is an adult with an advanced solid tumor such as melanoma, head and neck, liver or kidney cancer. Here the sequenced sample was CD4+ or CD8+ T cells sorted from blood, taken in a trial of the OX40 agonist ivuxolimab. CDR3 DNA: TGTGCCAGCACCAGAGGAGGGGGCGCCAGCTATGGCTACACCTTC. This sequence encodes CASTRGGGASYGYTF.